This T cell receptor beta chain was identified in a study of blood T cell repertoires in COVID-19. Study background: The study drew acute and convalescent COVID-19 samples from the United States, Italy and Spain. In each case, the material was cDNA or gDNA derived from T cells, B-cell-depleted T cells, or PBMCs.

Germline values: CDR1 LGHNA, CDR2 YNFKEQ. This CDR3 contains 15 residues. V lost 5 bases and J lost 7; bases outside the gene matches: 7. In this sample, this clone turned up once. In the authors' methods: The assay estimated nucleated cells by amplifying reference gene primers. TCRdb's copy holds only in-frame clones and misses some; the assay was immunoSEQ multiplex PCR. The D gene and trimming were derived from the DNA, and the V and J assignments and clone size from that table. The sample has some 230,000 clones; roughly 85% are singletons. This clonotype originated in a man in his forties with acute or convalescent COVID-19. V usage is TRBV4-2 and J usage is TRBJ2-1; TRBD2 agrees at 11 bases. Specimen: peripheral blood. This chain's CDR3 is CASSYSGGAENEQFF. The CDR3 coding sequence is TGTGCCAGCAGCTATAGCGGGGGGGCCGAGAATGAGCAGTTCTTC.